This T cell receptor beta chain was captured in a study of shared clonotypes between healthy human individuals. The study ran the assay at deep level. Sequencing was performed with immunoSEQ multiplex PCR; in TCRdb, only in-frame clones are kept and a portion is missing. Of over 850,000 clones in the sample, 70% to 80% are singletons; the top ten hold around 0.61%. Naive CD45RA+ and memory CD45RA-negative subsets were split from CD4+ cells. Trimming cost V 8 bases and J 2 bases; bases outside gene matches: 6. Germline values: CDR1 MNHEY, CDR2 SMNVEV (reference sequence). The CDR3 totals 13 residues. This rearrangement joins TRBV27 to TRBJ2-7; TRBD2 matches at 7 bases. The receptor was derived from a young man in good health. Some clones in this sample may be carry-over from other donors' samples. The sequencing sample was made of memory CD4+ T cells from PBMCs. Subset denoted: CD45RA-negative fraction. For the CDR3, the DNA is TGTGCCAGCCGACTAGCTGATGCCTACGAGCAGTACTTC. Translated, it gives CASRLADAYEQYF.